This section outlines one TCR beta chain sequence together with its context. The data belong to a study of cytomegalovirus exposure and HLA in healthy donors. This table comes from immunoSEQ multiplex PCR, and its TCRdb copy is limited to in-frame clones, with some not included. The data show around 300,000 clones, with nearly 90% seen just once and around 0.88% held by the top ten. The sequence came from a man in his thirties or forties in good health and CMV-seronegative. The sequencing sample was made of PBMCs.

Here the CDR3 reads CASSLGQGLAGSTDTQYF. Written as DNA, the CDR3 is TGTGCCAGCAGCTTAGGACAGGGACTAGCGGGGAGCACAGATACGCAGTATTTT. The chain links TRBV11-2 to TRBJ2-3; TRBD2 aligns across 13 bases. The germline V gene encodes CDR1 SGHAT and CDR2 FQNNGV. The J segment lost 0 bases and the V segment lost 1 base, leaving 4 bases of the junction unmatched. CDR3 length: 18 amino acids.